These 9 T cell receptor beta chains were sequenced from one sample in a study of blood T cell repertoires in COVID-19. Sequencing was performed with immunoSEQ multiplex PCR; in TCRdb, only in-frame clones are kept and a portion is missing. This table holds approximately 170,000 clones, approximately 81% found once. Material: peripheral blood. The receptors stem from a woman aged 80 or over with active or convalescent COVID-19.

This clone was counted only a few times. V gene TRBV9 combines with J gene TRBJ1-5; D not certain. The CDR3 has 16 residues. The V end lost 1 base, the J end lost 3 bases, and 14 bases lay between the germline ends. Germline CDR1 is SGDLS and CDR2 is YYNGEE. The CDR3 loop reads CASSVTPGSFNQPQHF. DNA for the CDR3: TGTGCCAGCAGCGTAACCCCGGGGTCTTTCAATCAGCCCCAGCATTTT.

The chain employs TRBV5-1 and TRBJ1-6; no reliable D call. V lost 1 base, J lost 6 bases, and 11 bases lay in between. CDR3 length: 15 amino acids. Looked up from germline, CDR1 is SGHRS and CDR2 is YFSETQ. CDR3 amino acids: CASSLFEQTNSPLHF. The CDR3 DNA is TGCGCCAGCAGCTTGTTCGAACAGACTAATTCACCCCTCCACTTT.

The chain carries TRBV5-1 and TRBJ1-4; perhaps TRBD1 as D (5 bases). V dropped 1 base and J dropped 5 bases, with 9 bases sitting between them. Germline V gives CDR1 SGHRS, CDR2 YFSETQ. The CDR3 contains 14 residues. For the CDR3, the DNA is TGCGCCAGCAGCTTGATAGGGGCGAATGAAAAACTGTTTTTT. It translates to CASSLIGANEKLFF.

This chain connects TRBV30 to TRBJ2-1, with D tentatively TRBD2 (5 bases). CDR3 length equals 11 residues. Germline V gene sequence: CDR1 GTSNPN, CDR2 SVGIG (reference sequence). V lost 7 bases and J lost 4, with 8 bases in between. CDR3 bases: TGTGCCTCGAGGGCTTACAATGAGCAGTTCTTC. This codes for CASRAYNEQFF. The full variable domain, with the rest looked up from reference TRBV30 and TRBJ2-1, is SQTIHQWPATLVQPVGSPLSLECTVEGTSNPNLYWYRQAAGRGLQLLFYSVGIGQISSEVPQNLSASRPQDRQFILSSKKLLLSDSGFYLCASRAYNEQFFGPGTRLTVL.

The chain is built from TRBV24-1 and TRBJ2-3; 8 positions agree with TRBD1. Germline V CDR1 and CDR2: KGHDR, SFDVKD. The CDR3 runs to 16 residues. V lost 2 bases and J lost 6; bases outside the gene matches: 9. CDR3 nucleotide sequence: TGTGCCACCAGTGATTACCGGGACAGGCAAGGGGATACGCAGTATTTT. Its translation is CATSDYRDRQGDTQYF.

The gene calls are TRBV4-1 and TRBJ2-7, with TRBD1 matching over 12 bases. The CDR3 sequence is 15 residues long. The junction had 5 bases not matched to a gene; V was cut back by 1 base and J by 7 bases. Germline assignment: CDR1 MGHRA and CDR2 YSYEKL. The CDR3 coding sequence is TGCGCCAGCAGCCAAGTAGGGGACAGGGGGCGGGAGCAGTACTTC. Translating it yields CASSQVGDRGREQYF.

V gene TRBV20-1 combines with J gene TRBJ2-3; 9 positions agree with TRBD1. V was clipped by 3 bases and J by 6 bases; unmatched bases: 7. Germline V CDR1 and CDR2: DFQATT, SNEGSKA (reference sequence). The CDR3 covers 14 residues. The CDR3 nucleotides are TGCAGTGCTAGTGGGACAGGGACGACGGATACGCAGTATTTT. Amino acid sequence: CSASGTGTTDTQYF.

V and J are TRBV11-3 and TRBJ2-1; possible D gene TRBD2, 5 bases. The germline V gene has CDR1 SGHNT and CDR2 YENEEA. This CDR3 contains 12 residues. V dropped 5 bases and J dropped 8 bases, with 10 bases sitting between them. CDR3 DNA sequence: TGTGCCAGCAGCCGGGCGGGTGATGAGCAGTTCTTC. Translated, it gives CASSRAGDEQFF. Variable domain in full (rest from reference TRBV11-3 and TRBJ2-1): EAGVVQSPRYKIIEKKQPVAFWCNPISGHNTLYWYLQNLGQGPELLIRYENEEAVDDSQLPKDRFSAERLKGVDSTLKIQPAELGDSAVYLCASSRAGDEQFFGPGTRLTVL.

This clone was observed a handful of times. This chain uses TRBV24-1 with TRBJ1-4, with D possibly matching TRBD1 (6 bases). V was shortened by 2 bases and J by 6 bases, with 12 bases between the two germline ends. The CDR3 is 15 residues long. CDR1 KGHDR and CDR2 SFDVKD come from the germline V gene. CDR3 DNA: TGTGCCACCAGTGATTCGTTAGGGGGTTATGAAAAACTGTTTTTT. This encodes CATSDSLGGYEKLFF.